This TCR beta chain was captured by sequencing in a study of vaccination effects on CD4 cells after COVID-19. Peptide-pool stimulation followed by sequencing identified expanded antigen-specific CD4+ clonotypes in the ViraFEST assay. When ten to eleven days of culture had elapsed, CD4+ T cells were isolated. Each vaccine recipient was nucleocapsid antibody negative and had no prior SARS-CoV-2 infection. This CDR3 is built from 12 residues. J was trimmed by 8 bases and V by 5 bases; bases with no gene match: 3. CDR1 and CDR2 from the germline V gene are MNHEY and SVGAGI. For this clone: Its antigen is unknown.

Produced via immunoSEQ multiplex PCR; TCRdb's table is partial and in-frame only. The table lists 25,000 to 30,000 clones, 75% to 85% of them singletons. The receptor comes from a human donor who received a COVID-19 vaccine. This material consisted of CD4+ T cells from PBMCs cultured with SARS-CoV-2 spike peptides, taken before COVID-19 vaccination. The rearrangement joins TRBV6-5 to TRBJ2-1, with TRBD1 matching 7 bases. The CDR3 sequence: CASSQQGHEQFF. The CDR3 nucleotides read TGTGCCAGCAGTCAACAGGGGCATGAGCAGTTCTTC.